Shown below are 30 T cell receptor beta chains from a single sample sequenced in a study of chemoradiotherapy in HPV16-positive cancers. Data came from immunoSEQ multiplex PCR; TCRdb stores just in-frame clones and leaves some out. The profile shows tens of thousands of clones, around nine tenths of them singletons. The specimen was blood, collected from a patient who underwent chemoradiotherapy. These receptors all come from a human donor with HPV-associated anogenital cancer.

The chain joins TRBV30 to TRBJ2-4; D gene uncertain. V lost 0 bases and J lost 5, with 2 bases in between. Germline CDR1 GTSNPN, CDR2 SVGIG (reference sequence). CDR3 length: 11 residues. The CDR3 sequence is CAWSVENIQYF. DNA for the CDR3: TGTGCCTGGAGTGTAGAAAACATTCAGTACTTC.

The J gene is TRBJ2-1, the V gene TRBV10-1, with 9 bases lining up with TRBD2. Germline V lookup: CDR1 WNHNN, CDR2 SYGVQD (reference sequence). Trimming at V came to 5 bases and at J to 9 bases, leaving 5 bases not matched to a gene. The CDR3 runs 13 residues. CDR3 amino acids: CASSPNSGSEQFF. The CDR3 nucleotides are TGCGCCAGCAGTCCCAATAGCGGGAGTGAGCAGTTCTTC.

In this sample, this clone turned up a few times. This chain connects TRBV7-9 to TRBJ1-1; D is unclear. The CDR3 is 14 amino acids. Germline values: CDR1 SEHNR, CDR2 FQNEAQ (reference sequence). V shed 5 bases and J shed 8 bases, with 18 bases lying between them. Here the CDR3 reads CASSPGVSAEEAFF. As DNA, the CDR3 is TGTGCCAGCAGCCCCGGGGTTTCAGCCGAAGAAGCTTTCTTT.

The chain is built from TRBV18 and TRBJ2-3, with 8 bases identical to TRBD1. The ends lost 5 bases at V and 6 bases at J; junction bases unmatched: 10. Germline CDR1 reads KGHSH; CDR2 reads LQKENI. The CDR3 is made up of 15 amino acids. CDR3 nucleotides: TGTGCCAGCTCAACCCAGGGGGCCGCCGGGGATACGCAGTATTTT. Its translation: CASSTQGAAGDTQYF.

This clone rates as medium-sized (0.01 to 0.1%). The chain carries TRBV7-6 and TRBJ2-7; the match to TRBD1 covers 7 bases. V lost 0 bases, J lost 3 bases, and 5 bases stayed unmatched. CDR1 SGHVS and CDR2 FNYEAQ come from the germline V gene. This CDR3 comprises 15 residues. CDR3 nucleotides: TGTGCCAGCAGCTTAGCCAAGGACAGGTACTACGAGCAGTACTTC. Translated: CASSLAKDRYYEQYF.

The J gene is TRBJ1-2, the V gene TRBV2; D is perhaps TRBD1 (6 bases). V was cut by 4 bases and J by 4 bases, with 13 bases left in between. The CDR3 sequence is 14 residues long. Germline lookup yields CDR1 SNHLY and CDR2 FYNNEI. DNA for the CDR3: TGTGCCAGCAGTGCGCAGGGGCGCAGCTATGGCTACACCTTC. It codes for CASSAQGRSYGYTF.

The chain employs TRBV4-1 and TRBJ2-3; D is uncertain. V dropped 2 bases and J dropped 3 bases, with 3 bases sitting between them. The CDR3 contains 12 residues. Germline V gives CDR1 MGHRA, CDR2 YSYEKL. The CDR3 DNA reads TGCGCCAGCAGCCAACCAACAGATACGCAGTATTTT. Translating it yields CASSQPTDTQYF.

The rearrangement joins TRBV27 to TRBJ1-5; D perhaps matches TRBD1 (5 bases). V lost 5 bases, J lost 5 bases, and 13 bases lay in between. CDR1 and CDR2 (germline): MNHEY, SMNVEV (reference sequence). The CDR3 totals 14 residues. The CDR3 sequence: CASSRQRGDQPQHF. CDR3 bases: TGTGCCAGCAGTAGACAGAGGGGAGATCAGCCCCAGCATTTT.

The CDR3 DNA reads TGTGCCAGCACCGGGCTAAGGGTCGGCAATCAGCCCCAGCATTTT. This sequence encodes CASTGLRVGNQPQHF. The chain carries TRBV2 and TRBJ1-5; D is uncertain. Germline CDR1 is SNHLY and CDR2 is FYNNEI. The CDR3 runs to 15 residues. V gave up 7 bases and J gave up 2 bases, with 15 bases separating them.

The chain combines TRBV28 with TRBJ1-1; 8 nucleotides agree with TRBD1. The germline V gene has CDR1 MDHEN and CDR2 SYDVKM. The CDR3 totals 15 residues. V gave up 0 bases and J gave up 4 bases; unmatched junction bases: 4. The CDR3 nucleotides are TGTGCCAGCAGTTTATGGGGACAGGAAGGCACTGAAGCTTTCTTT. Its translation: CASSLWGQEGTEAFF.

J is TRBJ1-5 and V is TRBV12-2. TRBV12-2 is recorded as a pseudogene. The CDR3 is made up of 15 amino acids. The CDR3 bases are TGTGCAAGTCGCTTGTCAGCGAGGGGCAATCAGCCCCAGCATTTT. Protein product: CASRLSARGNQPQHF.

In its sample, this clone was seen once. The chain carries TRBV30 and TRBJ1-1, with a possible D match to TRBD1 (6 bases). Trimming took off 4 bases at V and 7 bases at J, with 13 bases between the two ends. The CDR3 has 12 residues. Germline V gene sequence: CDR1 GTSNPN, CDR2 SVGIG (reference sequence). CDR3 sequence reads: CAWTGGLGEAFF. DNA for the CDR3: TGTGCCTGGACCGGGGGGCTGGGTGAAGCTTTCTTT. The full variable domain, completed using reference TRBV30 and TRBJ1-1, is SQTIHQWPATLVQPVGSPLSLECTVEGTSNPNLYWYRQAAGRGLQLLFYSVGIGQISSEVPQNLSASRPQDRQFILSSKKLLLSDSGFYLCAWTGGLGEAFFGQGTRLTVV.

This clone was detected a few times. V is TRBV7-9 and J is TRBJ1-5; the match to TRBD1 covers 7 bases. After removal of 5 bases from V and 5 bases from J, the junction contained 9 bases not matched to a gene. This CDR3 has 15 residues. The germline V gene encodes CDR1 SEHNR and CDR2 FQNEAQ (reference sequence). The CDR3 coding sequence is TGTGCCAGCAGCATTGACAGGGCTCCCTATCAGCCCCAGCATTTT. It yields the protein CASSIDRAPYQPQHF.

This clone was detected once. The chain carries TRBV5-6 and TRBJ2-7, with D perhaps matching TRBD1 (6 bases). The CDR3 extends over 14 amino acids. CDR1 and CDR2 (germline): SGHDT, YYEEEE. The V gene lost 0 bases and the J gene lost 3 bases, with 10 bases spanning the gap. The CDR3, as DNA: TGTGCCAGCAGCTTGGGAAGGGGGTTCTACGAGCAGTACTTC. Residues: CASSLGRGFYEQYF.

The chain is built from TRBV4-2 and TRBJ1-1; D uncertain. Trimming cost V 1 base and J 7 bases, with 10 bases left between them. CDR3 size: 13 residues. Germline values: CDR1 LGHNA, CDR2 YNFKEQ. Written as DNA, the CDR3 is TGTGCCAGCAGCCAAGGAGGACGGCTTGAAGCTTTCTTT. Protein product: CASSQGGRLEAFF.

The chain combines TRBV5-1 with TRBJ2-2, with D maybe TRBD1 (6 bases). The CDR3 extends over 16 amino acids. CDR1 is SGHRS, CDR2 YFSETQ, per germline. Trimming left V 0 bases short and J 4 bases short, with 13 bases between. For the CDR3, the DNA is TGCGCCAGCAGCTTGGATCCGACAGGTCTCACCGGGGAGCTGTTTTTT. Translated, it gives CASSLDPTGLTGELFF.

V gene TRBV28 combines with J gene TRBJ1-2; the match to TRBD1 covers 7 bases. Germline V gene data show CDR1 as MDHEN and CDR2 as SYDVKM. V lost 5 bases, J lost 6 bases, and 6 bases stayed unmatched. This CDR3 region has 13 residues. The chain's CDR3 is CASSSSGTDGYTF. Here the CDR3 DNA reads TGTGCCAGCAGTAGCTCCGGGACAGATGGCTACACCTTC.

The genes are TRBV20-1 and TRBJ1-3; D not resolved. CDR1 is DFQATT, CDR2 SNEGSKA, per germline (reference sequence). Trimming shortened V by 7 bases and J by 4 bases, and 8 bases separated the two germline ends. The CDR3 runs to 11 residues. The CDR3: CSVASGNTIYF. CDR3 nucleotides: TGCAGTGTGGCTTCAGGAAACACCATATATTTT.

V gene TRBV9 combines with J gene TRBJ1-2, with 10 bases identical to TRBD1. Germline V CDR1 and CDR2: SGDLS, YYNGEE. J gave up 8 bases and V 3 bases, and 7 bases lay outside the gene matches. The CDR3 is 14 amino acids. CDR3 bases: TGTGCCAGCAGCGCCGGGACAGGGGTCGGAGGCTACACCTTC. This codes for CASSAGTGVGGYTF.

The J gene is TRBJ1-2, the V gene TRBV2, with D tentatively TRBD1 (6 bases). V was shortened by 2 bases and J by 8 bases, with 15 bases between the two germline ends. Germline-derived CDR1 and CDR2 are SNHLY and FYNNEI. This CDR3 spans 14 amino acids. CDR3: CASSELDRGRGYTF. The CDR3 region has the DNA TGTGCCAGCAGTGAATTGGACAGAGGAAGAGGCTACACCTTC.

The rearrangement uses TRBV29-1 and TRBJ2-3; D may correspond to TRBD1 or TRBD2 (7 bases each). The germline CDR1 and CDR2 sequences are SQVTM and ANQGSEA. The CDR3 is 15 residues long. Trimming cost V 6 bases and J 1 base, with 17 bases left between them. CDR3 amino acids: CSVENSGGGTDTQYF. The CDR3 bases are TGCAGCGTCGAGAACTCAGGGGGGGGCACAGATACGCAGTATTTT.

The chain's CDR3 is CASQITTNEKLFF. CDR3 coding DNA: TGTGCCAGCCAGATTACAACTAATGAAAAACTGTTTTTT. The V call is TRBV2, the J call TRBJ1-4; no definite D call. The CDR3 length is 13 residues. Germline CDR1 reads SNHLY; CDR2 reads FYNNEI. The ends were cut back, 8 bases at V and 0 bases at J, with 7 bases in the middle.

J is TRBJ2-3 and V is TRBV18, with 10 nucleotides matching TRBD2. Germline CDR1 KGHSH, CDR2 LQKENI. This CDR3 is 16 amino acids long. The ends lost 4 bases at V and 4 bases at J; junction bases unmatched: 8. In DNA form, the CDR3 reads TGTGCCAGCTCACGACCAGTAGGACTAGCGGCAGATACGCAGTATTTT. Its translation: CASSRPVGLAADTQYF. The full variable domain, with the rest looked up from reference TRBV18 and TRBJ2-3, is NAGVMQNPRHLVRRRGQEARLRCSPMKGHSHVYWYRQLPEEGLKFMVYLQKENIIDESGMPKERFSAEFPKEGPSILRIQQVVRGDSAAYFCASSRPVGLAADTQYFGPGTRLTVL.

The J gene is TRBJ2-3, the V gene TRBV18; 14 nucleotides line up with TRBD2. V shed 1 base, J shed 4 bases, and the junction held 1 base outside the gene matches. The germline CDR1 and CDR2 sequences are KGHSH and LQKENI. CDR3 length: 16 amino acids. CDR3 sequence: CASSPRTSGGSDTQYF. In DNA form, the CDR3 reads TGTGCCAGCTCACCACGGACTAGCGGGGGGTCAGATACGCAGTATTTT.

The rearrangement links TRBV9 to TRBJ2-6; weak D call: TRBD1 (5 bases). The V gene's germline CDR1 is SGDLS and CDR2 YYNGEE. Deletions cut 0 bases from V and 5 bases from J, with 9 bases between. The CDR3 is 15 residues long. CDR3 amino acids: CASSVERTRANVLTF. The CDR3 DNA is TGTGCCAGCAGCGTAGAGAGGACACGGGCCAACGTCCTGACTTTC.

The chain recombines TRBV27 with TRBJ2-3, with D possibly being TRBD1 (6 bases). The CDR3 sequence is 14 residues long. CDR1 is MNHEY and CDR2 is SMNVEV in the germline V gene (reference sequence). V shed 4 bases and J shed 2 bases, with 10 bases lying between them. The DNA for the CDR3 is TGTGCCAGCAGTTCCGGACAGTTCACAGATACGCAGTATTTT. Its protein is CASSSGQFTDTQYF.

The rearrangement uses TRBV30 and TRBJ2-7; tentatively, D is TRBD2 (6 bases). CDR3 size: 13 residues. V lost 4 bases to trimming and J lost 0 bases, with 10 bases between them. The germline V gene encodes CDR1 GTSNPN and CDR2 SVGIG (reference sequence). The CDR3 here is CAWKGGSSYEQYF. The CDR3 DNA is TGTGCCTGGAAAGGAGGGAGCTCCTACGAGCAGTACTTC.

This chain links TRBV29-1 with TRBJ2-7; the D is unclear. The CDR3 runs to 14 residues. Per germline, CDR1 SQVTM and CDR2 ANQGSEA. With 5 bases removed from V and 0 bases from J, the gap between germline ends came to 14 bases. The CDR3 sequence is CSVRLGLSSYEQYF. The CDR3 DNA reads as TGCAGCGTTCGGTTGGGTCTTAGCTCCTACGAGCAGTACTTC.

The gene calls are TRBV7-2 and TRBJ2-5; TRBD2 matches at 7 bases. The CDR3 sequence is 16 residues long. The germline gives CDR1 SGHTA, CDR2 FQGNSA. V was clipped by 4 bases and J by 2 bases; unmatched bases: 10. The CDR3 DNA is TGTGCCAGCAGCTATAGAGGCGGGGGAGATCAAGAGACCCAGTACTTC. Translation gives CASSYRGGGDQETQYF. Variable domain in full (rest from reference TRBV7-2 and TRBJ2-5): GAGVSQSPSNKVTEKGKDVELRCDPISGHTALYWYRQSLGQGLEFLIYFQGNSAPDKSGLPSDRFSAERTGGSVSTLTIQRTQQEDSAVYLCASSYRGGGDQETQYFGPGTRLLVL.

This clone came up once. The chain is built from TRBV5-5 and TRBJ2-4; TRBD1 is a possible D gene (5 bases). This CDR3 has 15 amino acids. V was trimmed by 2 bases and J by 2 bases, leaving 11 bases between them. Germline V CDR1 and CDR2: SGHKS, YYEKEE (reference sequence). This CDR3 reads CASSFVVGPKNIQYF. In DNA form, the CDR3 reads TGTGCCAGCAGCTTCGTGGTGGGGCCCAAAAACATTCAGTACTTC.